This is a list of T cell receptor beta chains from one sample in a study of T cells in Graves' hyperthyroidism and ophthalmopathy. TCRdb recomputed calls from the multiplex PCR reads with MiXCR, one row per CDR3 protein. Here the sample spans 500,000 to 800,000 distinct CDR3 sequences, more than 12% being singletons. Sequencing input: blood. The receptors derive from a woman in her forties or fifties with Graves' ophthalmopathy. Both conserved end residues are part of each CDR3. The D gene is left open where the match is weak. Part of the rows lack a size; the others show once, few, many or a class for expanded clones.

abundance,v_gene,d_gene,j_gene,CDR3aa,CDR3nt
few,TRBV7-2,NA,TRBJ1-3,CASSLVPGSISGNTIYF,TGTGCCAGCAGCTTAGTTCCGGGTTCGATCTCTGGAAACACCATATATTTT
few,TRBV6-2/TRBV6-3,NA,TRBJ2-1,CASKRAGEQFF,TGTGCCAGCAAAAGGGCGGGTGAGCAGTTCTTC
NA,TRBV6-1,NA,TRBJ2-1,CAISTWGNEQFF,TGTGCCATCTCAACCTGGGGCAATGAGCAGTTCTTC
NA,TRBV29-1,NA,TRBJ2-2,CSVAGHARARTGELFF,TGCAGCGTTGCCGGGCACGCCAGGGCTCGCACCGGGGAGCTGTTTTTT
NA,TRBV7-2,NA,TRBJ2-3,CASSPDRGGGTQYF,TGTGCCAGCAGCCCCGACAGGGGAGGGGGTACGCAGTATTTT
few,TRBV3-1,TRBD2,TRBJ2-1,CASSQERSGTSGRLFF,TGTGCCAGCAGCCAAGAGCGGAGCGGAACTAGCGGGAGATTGTTCTTC
few,TRBV13,TRBD2,TRBJ2-3,CASSLASGLAGGDTQYF,TGTGCCAGCAGCTTAGCAAGCGGACTAGCGGGAGGAGATACGCAGTATTTT
NA,TRBV2,TRBD2,TRBJ2-1,CATSDIAGARVGNEQFF,TGTGCCACCAGTGACATAGCGGGGGCCCGCGTAGGTAATGAGCAGTTCTTC
few,TRBV6-1,NA,TRBJ1-4,CASFTGSLANEKLFF,TGTGCCAGCTTCACAGGGAGTCTAGCTAATGAAAAACTGTTTTTT
many,TRBV28,NA,TRBJ2-5,CASGSGAETQYF,TGTGCCAGCGGTTCAGGGGCGGAGACCCAGTACTTC
few,TRBV7-9,NA,TRBJ2-5,CASSLALKTQYF,TGTGCCAGCAGCTTAGCGTTGAAGACCCAGTACTTC
many,TRBV7-2,TRBD1,TRBJ2-3,CASSTPGTGVPDTQYF,TGTGCCAGCAGCACCCCCGGGACAGGGGTCCCAGATACGCAGTATTTT